This passage covers 14 T cell receptor beta chains from one sample sequenced in a study of OX40 agonist ivuxolimab in advanced cancers. Profiled with immunoSEQ multiplex PCR; TCRdb holds only in-frame clones, not every one. The sample includes 70,000 to 80,000 clones, approximately 88% of them seen just once. The sample was CD4+ or CD8+ T cells sorted from blood, taken in a trial of the OX40 agonist ivuxolimab. The receptors derive from an adult with an advanced solid tumor such as melanoma, head and neck, liver or kidney cancer.

This sequence joins TRBV11-2 and TRBJ1-1; the match to TRBD1 covers 7 bases. Germline V CDR1 and CDR2: SGHAT, FQNNGV. V shed 4 bases and J 2 bases; nucleotides not matched to a gene: 10. The CDR3 is 16 amino acids. In nucleotides, the CDR3 is TGTGCCAGCAGCTGGTCGGCCACAGGGGCTAACACTGAAGCTTTCTTT. This encodes CASSWSATGANTEAFF.

The chain is built from TRBV7-9 and TRBJ1-1; D gene unclear. The CDR3 covers 12 residues. With 5 bases removed from V and 5 bases from J, the gap between germline ends came to 9 bases. The germline CDR1 and CDR2 sequences are SEHNR and FQNEAQ (reference sequence). CDR3 in amino acids: CASSQRGTEAFF. The CDR3, as DNA: TGTGCCAGCAGCCAACGGGGTACTGAAGCTTTCTTT. The whole variable domain, remainder taken from reference TRBV7-9 and TRBJ1-1, is DTGVSQNPRHKITKRGQNVTFRCDPISEHNRLYWYRQTLGQGPEFLTYFQNEAQLEKSRLLSDRFSAERPKGSFSTLEIQRTEQGDSAMYLCASSQRGTEAFFGQGTRLTVV.

This clone appeared once. The chain has TRBV5-1 and TRBJ2-7; TRBD2 agrees at 9 bases. CDR3 length: 15 amino acids. The V gene end was trimmed by 2 bases and the J gene end by 1 base; junction bases not matched to a gene: 4. Germline CDR1 is SGHRS and CDR2 is YFSETQ. CDR3 nucleotides: TGCGCCAGCAGCTTACTAGCGGGCCCTTCCTACGAGCAGTACTTC. It codes for CASSLLAGPSYEQYF.

This clone has just one count. The V gene is TRBV28, the J gene TRBJ1-4; 11 bases are a match to TRBD1. The germline V gene has CDR1 MDHEN and CDR2 SYDVKM. Trimming at V came to 6 bases and at J to 7 bases, leaving 7 bases not matched to a gene. CDR3 size: 15 residues. CDR3 sequence (DNA): TGTGCCAGCAGCCCGGACAGGGGGCGAATTGAAAAACTGTTTTTT. It encodes CASSPDRGRIEKLFF.

The genes are TRBV11-2 and TRBJ2-7, with D hard to call. This CDR3 has 13 residues. Germline V gives CDR1 SGHAT, CDR2 FQNNGV. Trimming left V 5 bases short and J 1 base short, with 9 bases between. This CDR3 reads CASSPLHSYEQYF. In DNA form, the CDR3 reads TGTGCCAGCAGCCCGCTCCATTCCTACGAGCAGTACTTC.

The rearrangement joins TRBV19 to TRBJ1-5; D perhaps matches TRBD1 (6 bases). The ends were cut back, 7 bases at V and 0 bases at J, with 13 bases in the middle. This CDR3 is 15 amino acids long. Germline CDR1 reads LNHDA; CDR2 reads SQIVND (reference sequence). DNA for the CDR3: TGTGCCAGTACCATCGGACAGTCTAGCAATCAGCCCCAGCATTTT. Translating it yields CASTIGQSSNQPQHF.

The chain combines TRBV5-1 with TRBJ2-1; 7 nucleotides agree with TRBD1. The ends lost 0 bases at V and 3 bases at J; junction bases unmatched: 3. Germline V lookup: CDR1 SGHRS, CDR2 YFSETQ. The CDR3 consists of 15 residues. The CDR3 region is CASSLGGGFYNEQFF. The DNA of the CDR3 is TGCGCCAGCAGCTTGGGAGGGGGCTTCTACAATGAGCAGTTCTTC. Based on the CDR3 plus reference TRBV5-1 and TRBJ2-1, the full variable domain is KAGVTQTPRYLIKTRGQQVTLSCSPISGHRSVSWYQQTPGQGLQFLFEYFSETQRNKGNFPGRFSGRQFSNSRSEMNVSTLELGDSALYLCASSLGGGFYNEQFFGPGTRLTVL.

The J gene is TRBJ2-2, the V gene TRBV9, with 12 positions matching TRBD2. The CDR3 is 16 residues long. The trim removed 1 base at V and 6 bases at J, leaving 4 bases unmatched. Germline CDR1 is SGDLS and CDR2 is YYNGEE. This chain's CDR3 is CASSVLGTSGPGELFF. CDR3 DNA: TGTGCCAGCAGCGTACTCGGGACTAGCGGGCCCGGGGAGCTGTTTTTT.

The sample holds one count of this clone. The chain employs TRBV29-1 and TRBJ2-5; TRBD2 aligns across 9 bases. Germline trimming cut 5 bases from V and 4 bases from J; bases unmatched to any gene: 5. The CDR3 covers 13 residues. Germline CDR1 is SQVTM and CDR2 is ANQGSEA. The CDR3 loop reads CSVRSSGTETQYF. For the CDR3, the DNA is TGCAGCGTTAGGTCTAGCGGGACAGAGACCCAGTACTTC.

This rearrangement joins TRBV6-1 to TRBJ1-1, with 7 bases aligning to TRBD1. The CDR3 has 14 amino acids. CDR1 MNHNS and CDR2 SASEGT come from the germline V gene. Germline trimming cut 9 bases from V and 1 base from J; bases unmatched to any gene: 8. The CDR3, as DNA: TGTGCCAGTACACGCGGACAGGCGAACACTGAAGCTTTCTTT. As protein: CASTRGQANTEAFF.

The V gene is TRBV28, the J gene TRBJ1-1, with 10 bases aligning to TRBD1. The CDR3 consists of 14 residues. Germline assignment: CDR1 MDHEN and CDR2 SYDVKM. Germline trimming cut 4 bases from V and 3 bases from J; bases unmatched to any gene: 2. The CDR3 reads CASSSGQGHTEAFF. CDR3 DNA: TGTGCCAGCAGTTCGGGACAGGGGCACACTGAAGCTTTCTTT.

This clone was counted once. The CDR3 loop reads CASSQDFWSGNSYEQYF. The CDR3 DNA follows: TGCGCCAGCAGCCAAGATTTTTGGAGCGGGAACTCCTACGAGCAGTACTTC. This sequence joins TRBV4-1 and TRBJ2-7, with 7 positions matching TRBD2. Germline loops: CDR1 MGHRA, CDR2 YSYEKL. V lost 0 bases and J lost 0; bases outside the gene matches: 8. This CDR3 is 17 amino acids long.

V and J are TRBV6-1 and TRBJ2-6, with D unresolved. Germline CDR1 and CDR2: MNHNS and SASEGT. The CDR3 length is 14 residues. Trimming pared 1 base from V and 0 bases from J, leaving 1 base between. The CDR3 loop is CASSEVSGANVLTF. DNA for the CDR3: TGTGCCAGCAGTGAAGTCTCTGGGGCCAACGTCCTGACTTTC.

The chain uses TRBV5-4 and TRBJ2-1; 14 bases fit TRBD2. The V gene end was trimmed by 4 bases and the J gene end by 0 bases; junction bases not matched to a gene: 9. This CDR3 region has 19 residues. CDR1 is SGHNT, CDR2 YYREEE, per germline (reference sequence). CDR3 DNA sequence: TGTGCCAGCAGCGGATGGGGACTAGCGGGAGAGTCCTCCTACAATGAGCAGTTCTTC. Encoded protein: CASSGWGLAGESSYNEQFF. The full variable domain, its missing parts supplied by reference TRBV5-4 and TRBJ2-1, is ETGVTQSPTHLIKTRGQQVTLRCSSQSGHNTVSWYQQALGQGPQFIFQYYREEENGRGNFPPRFSGLQFPNYSSELNVNALELDDSALYLCASSGWGLAGESSYNEQFFGPGTRLTVL.